The clone carrying this T cell receptor (beta chain) was detected a few times. In the original analysis: From reference gene primer amplification, estimates of nucleated cell counts were derived. The repertoire was sequenced with immunoSEQ multiplex PCR; TCRdb's copy has only in-frame clones and lacks some. V and J calls and clone size are given by that table; D and trimming were obtained from the DNA. The table lists roughly 100,000 clones, around 84% of them singletons, with just over 15% in the top ten. The entry originates in a study of blood T cell repertoires in COVID-19. About the research overall: Samples came from the United States, Italy and Spain, spanning acute and convalescent COVID-19. PBMCs, B-cell-depleted T cells, or T cells were the source of the cDNA or gDNA that made up the material.

V lost 5 bases, J lost 0 bases, and 5 bases stayed unmatched. This CDR3 has 16 residues. The germline gives CDR1 ENHRY, CDR2 SYGVKD. This receptor was taken from a woman older than 75 with acute or convalescent COVID-19. Sequenced material: peripheral blood. The chain is built from TRBV10-3 and TRBJ2-3; TRBD2 aligns across 10 bases. The CDR3 spells CAISQREGHSTDTQYF. As DNA, the CDR3 is TGTGCCATCAGTCAGCGGGAGGGCCATAGCACAGATACGCAGTATTTT.